This T cell receptor beta chain appears in the sequencing data of a study of beta chain features in type 1 diabetes. The wider study: On cell yields, gender and age, patients and healthy donors were similar. Examination of sorted cells across all samples involved around 98 million cells. General study findings and limits: Shorter TCRB CDR3s, moderately but significantly so, marked every one of the four CD4+ subsets in Type 1 diabetes patients.

cDNA synthesis used the whole RNA isolate, giving expressed TCRB sequences. This table comes from immunoSEQ multiplex PCR, and its TCRdb copy is limited to in-frame clones, with some not included. There are approximately 27,000 clones in the sample; under 50% occur only once, and 0.3% lies in the top ten. Points on this clone: Antigen unknown.

V lost 7 bases and J 0 bases, leaving 16 bases between the germline ends. The CDR3 contains 16 residues. The germline V gene has CDR1 SNHLY and CDR2 FYNNEI. This clonotype was sampled from a man younger than 45 with type 1 diabetes. Sequencing input: stem cell memory CD4+ T cells from blood. The rearrangement joins TRBV2 to TRBJ1-3, with D perhaps TRBD1 (5 bases). This chain's CDR3 is CASKIGASLSGNTIYF. The CDR3 DNA reads as TGTGCCAGCAAAATTGGGGCCTCTCTCTCTGGAAACACCATATATTTT. Drawing the rest from reference TRBV2 and TRBJ1-3, the complete variable domain is EPEVTQTPSHQVTQMGQEVILRCVPISNHLYFYWYRQILGQKVEFLVSFYNNEISEKSEIFDDQFSVERPDGSNFTLKIRSTKLEDSAMYFCASKIGASLSGNTIYFGEGSWLTVV.